Described below is a single T cell receptor (beta chain) sequence and its context. Participants were aged about 18 to 100 years from some 24 US areas. Cohort placement rested on clinical history that participants reported themselves. Method: immunoSEQ multiplex PCR; TCRdb's copy keeps in-frame clones and lacks some. The sample has hundreds of thousands of clones, about 91% seen once. This entry belongs to a study of blood T cell repertoires in COVID-19. Across the study: Sites in the United States, Italy and Spain provided acute and convalescent COVID-19 samples. PBMCs, B-cell-depleted T cells, or T cells were the source of the cDNA or gDNA that made up the material.

Input material: PBMCs or T cells enriched from blood (not recorded which). This clonotype originated in a woman aged 18-30 years who had recovered from COVID-19.

CDR3 region: CASSFRGRKIYEQYF. CDR3 nucleotide sequence: TGTGCCAGCAGTTTCAGGGGGCGTAAGATCTACGAGCAGTACTTC. The chain carries TRBV28 and TRBJ2-7, with 8 nucleotides matching TRBD1. The V segment lost 3 bases and the J segment 3 bases; nucleotides outside the gene matches: 7. The CDR3 consists of 15 residues. Per the germline V gene, CDR1 is MDHEN and CDR2 is SYDVKM. Filled out from reference TRBV28 and TRBJ2-7, the complete variable domain reads DVKVTQSSRYLVKRTGEKVFLECVQDMDHENMFWYRQDPGLGLRLIYFSYDVKMKEKGDIPEGYSVSREKKERFSLILESASTNQTSMYLCASSFRGRKIYEQYFGPGTRLTVT.